This TCR beta chain was retrieved from a study of cytomegalovirus exposure and HLA in healthy donors. Background on the study: A prior analysis found about 110 million unique TCR beta sequences from 150 million to 200 million T cells.

Germline loops: CDR1 SEHNR, CDR2 FQNEAQ (reference sequence). CDR3 length equals 15 residues. Unmatched junction bases numbered 6, after V lost 6 bases and J lost 0 bases. As for this clone: Its cognate antigen is unknown.

Both 60 Vbeta primers and 13 Jbeta primers went into the PCR. Assay: immunoSEQ multiplex PCR; the TCRdb copy retains only in-frame clones and omits some. The sample lists around 250,000 clones; roughly 91% were seen once. Findings and limits, study-wide: V- and J-gene trimming in TCR beta was tied to a missense DCLRE1C variant by an analysis performed later. As was reported, the HLA-A and HLA-B alleles of most subjects were accurately predicted from TCR beta sequences. Most TCR sequences showed up rarely, but some public TCRs showed up in many donors.

This TCR came from a girl aged 2 to 10 in good health and CMV-seronegative. The chain is built from TRBV7-9 and TRBJ2-3, with 7 positions matching TRBD1. The sample comprised PBMCs. CDR3 in amino acids: CASRSGQASTDTQYF. CDR3 sequence (DNA): TGTGCCAGCAGGTCTGGACAGGCTAGCACAGATACGCAGTATTTT.